What follows describes a single T cell receptor beta chain. Its target is not known. Caucasian adults living in Nashville, Tennessee, provided all samples. The authors divided CD4+ cells into CD45RA+ naive and CD45RA-negative memory subsets. Germline assignment: CDR1 MDHEN and CDR2 SYDVKM. This CDR3 has 13 residues. V lost 7 bases to trimming and J lost 4 bases, with 11 bases between them. This specimen comes from a study of shared clonotypes between healthy human individuals. Study findings and constraints: Though the depth was large, rarefaction showed that sorted-subset sequencing was incomplete.

Using immunoSEQ multiplex PCR, the repertoire was profiled, and TCRdb retains in-frame clones only, with some absent. The sample consists of millions of clones, approximately 95% of them appearing once. The chain couples TRBV28 to TRBJ1-3; no definite D call. The specimen was naive CD4+ T cells from PBMCs. Subset noted: CD45RA+ positively selected. The clonotype originates from a man aged 18 to 30 in good health. Some clones in this sample may be carry-over from other donors' samples. CDR3 sequence (DNA): TGTGCCAGCAATGGGCAGGCCGGAAACACCATATATTTT. Translation: CASNGQAGNTIYF.